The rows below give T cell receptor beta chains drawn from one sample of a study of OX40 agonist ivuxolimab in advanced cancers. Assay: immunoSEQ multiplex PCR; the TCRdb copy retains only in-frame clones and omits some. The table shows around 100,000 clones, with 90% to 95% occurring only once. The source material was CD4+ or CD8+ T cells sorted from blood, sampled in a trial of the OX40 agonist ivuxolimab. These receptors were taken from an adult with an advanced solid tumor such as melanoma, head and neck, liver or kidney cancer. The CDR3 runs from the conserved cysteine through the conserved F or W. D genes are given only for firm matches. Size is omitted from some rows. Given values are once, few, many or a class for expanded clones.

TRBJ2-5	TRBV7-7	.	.	CASTSGRLETQYF	TGTGCTAGCACCTCCGGGAGACTAGAGACCCAGTACTTC
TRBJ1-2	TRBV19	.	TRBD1	CASSFGQGITYGYTF	TGTGCCAGTAGTTTCGGACAGGGGATCACCTATGGCTACACCTTC
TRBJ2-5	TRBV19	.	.	CASSLSVGTPQETQYF	TGTGCCAGTAGTCTTTCCGTTGGGACACCCCAAGAGACCCAGTACTTC
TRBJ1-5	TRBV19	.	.	CASSTGRKGGNQPQHF	TGTGCCAGTAGTACCGGGAGAAAGGGGGGCAATCAGCCCCAGCATTTT
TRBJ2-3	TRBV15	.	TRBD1	CATSRGLGQGLLFFTQYF	TGTGCCACCAGCAGAGGGTTAGGACAGGGACTCCTCTTCTTTACGCAGTATTTT
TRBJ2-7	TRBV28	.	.	CASSTVGPAGQYF	TGTGCCAGCAGTACCGTGGGGCCTGCCGGGCAGTACTTC
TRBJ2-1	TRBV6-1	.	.	CASSEQGLDNEQFF	TGTGCCAGCAGTGAACAGGGACTTGACAATGAGCAGTTCTTC
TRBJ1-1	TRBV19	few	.	CASSNQGGNTEAFF	TGTGCCAGTAGTAACCAAGGCGGGAACACTGAAGCTTTCTTT
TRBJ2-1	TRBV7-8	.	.	CASSLASPEQFF	TGTGCCAGCAGCTTAGCAAGCCCCGAGCAGTTCTTC
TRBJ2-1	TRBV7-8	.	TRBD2	CASSFLADSYNEQFF	TGTGCCAGCAGCTTCCTAGCGGACTCCTACAATGAGCAGTTCTTC
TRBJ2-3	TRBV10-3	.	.	CAISGDWASTDTQYF	TGTGCCATCAGTGGGGACTGGGCTAGCACAGATACGCAGTATTTT
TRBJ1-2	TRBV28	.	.	CASSFRIPSAYGYTF	TGTGCCAGCAGTTTCCGGATCCCCAGTGCCTATGGCTACACCTTC
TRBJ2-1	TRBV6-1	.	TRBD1	CASSSWTGPSLEQFF	TGTGCCAGCAGTAGCTGGACAGGGCCCTCCCTCGAGCAGTTCTTC
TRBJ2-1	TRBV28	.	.	CASSLLRPYNEQFF	TGTGCCAGCAGTTTATTGAGGCCGTACAATGAGCAGTTCTTC
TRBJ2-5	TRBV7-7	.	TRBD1	CASSFDREETQYF	TGTGCTAGCAGCTTCGACAGGGAAGAGACCCAGTACTTC
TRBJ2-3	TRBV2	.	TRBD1	CASGEPGGLNTQYF	TGTGCCAGCGGCGAGCCAGGGGGCTTGAATACGCAGTATTTT
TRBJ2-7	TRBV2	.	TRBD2	CASRGLAGVSGEQYF	TGTGCCAGCAGGGGACTAGCGGGAGTATCAGGCGAGCAGTACTTC
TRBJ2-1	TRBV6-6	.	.	CASSYGQPPDEQFF	TGTGCCAGCAGTTACGGACAGCCCCCGGATGAGCAGTTCTTC
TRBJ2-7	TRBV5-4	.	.	CASSFLQGSSEQYF	TGTGCCAGCAGCTTCTTACAGGGAAGCTCCGAGCAGTACTTC
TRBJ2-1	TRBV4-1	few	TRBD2	CASSQIGRSSYNEQFF	TGCGCCAGCAGCCAAATCGGGAGGAGCTCCTACAATGAGCAGTTCTTC
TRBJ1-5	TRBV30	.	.	CAWSVGTHNQPQHF	TGTGCCTGGAGTGTGGGAACACATAATCAGCCCCAGCATTTT
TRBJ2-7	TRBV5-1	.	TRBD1	CASSAGGAYEQYF	TGCGCCAGCAGCGCAGGGGGCGCGTACGAGCAGTACTTC
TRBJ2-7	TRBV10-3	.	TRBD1	CAISPGQGMSEDEQYF	TGTGCCATCAGCCCGGGACAGGGGATGAGCGAGGACGAGCAGTACTTC
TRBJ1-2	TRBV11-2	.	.	CASSLAAVYGYTF	TGTGCCAGCAGCTTAGCGGCAGTCTATGGCTACACCTTC
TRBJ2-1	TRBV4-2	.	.	CASSQEGPWNEQFF	TGTGCCAGCAGCCAAGAGGGACCTTGGAATGAGCAGTTCTTC
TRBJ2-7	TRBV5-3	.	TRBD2	CARSSGLADYEQYF	TGTGCCAGAAGCTCCGGACTAGCGGATTACGAGCAGTACTTC
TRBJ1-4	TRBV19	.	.	CASSSTYRGEKLFF	TGTGCCAGTAGTAGCACTTACCGGGGTGAAAAACTGTTTTTT
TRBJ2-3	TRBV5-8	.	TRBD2	CASSSGLAGADTQYF	TGTGCCAGCAGCTCGGGACTAGCGGGAGCAGATACGCAGTATTTT
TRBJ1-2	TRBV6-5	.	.	CASSRVGNYGYTF	TGTGCCAGCAGCCGCGTGGGAAACTATGGCTACACCTTC
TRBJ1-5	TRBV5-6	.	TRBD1	CASSLGTGGQPQHF	TGTGCCAGCAGCTTGGGGACAGGGGGTCAGCCCCAGCATTTT
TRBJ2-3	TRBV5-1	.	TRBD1	CASSLGTGPVGDTQYF	TGCGCCAGCAGCTTGGGGACAGGCCCAGTGGGGGATACGCAGTATTTT
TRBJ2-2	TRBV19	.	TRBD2	CASSAPGLAGTGELFF	TGTGCCAGTAGCGCTCCGGGACTAGCAGGAACCGGGGAGCTGTTTTTT
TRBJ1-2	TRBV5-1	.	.	CASSLDGDSGGYTF	TGCGCCAGCAGCTTGGATGGGGATTCGGGTGGCTACACCTTC
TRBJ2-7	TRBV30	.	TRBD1	CAWSVPGQGTEQYF	TGTGCCTGGAGTGTACCGGGACAGGGGACCGAGCAGTACTTC
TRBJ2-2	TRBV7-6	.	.	CASSHPQGGTGELFF	TGTGCCAGCAGCCACCCCCAGGGAGGCACCGGGGAGCTGTTTTTT
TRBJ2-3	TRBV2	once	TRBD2	CASSEMRAGGPF	TGTGCCAGCAGTGAGATGAGGGCGGGAGGGCCGTTT
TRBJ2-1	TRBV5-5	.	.	CASSLGLVSEFF	TGTGCCAGCAGCTTGGGCCTAGTATCGGAGTTCTTC
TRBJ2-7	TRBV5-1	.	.	CASSRDNSYEQYF	TGCGCCAGCAGCCGGGACAACTCCTACGAGCAGTACTTC
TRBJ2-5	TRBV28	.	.	CASSPLRGAETQYF	TGTGCCAGCAGTCCCCTGAGGGGGGCGGAGACCCAGTACTTC
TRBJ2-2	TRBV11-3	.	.	CASSLATGELFF	TGTGCCAGCAGCTTAGCAACCGGGGAGCTGTTTTTT
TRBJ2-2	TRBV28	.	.	CASSLHRDNGELFF	TGTGCCAGCAGTCTACACCGAGACAACGGGGAGCTGTTTTTT
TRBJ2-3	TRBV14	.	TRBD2	CASSQGDSGNPDTQYF	TGTGCCAGCAGCCAAGGGGATAGCGGGAATCCAGATACGCAGTATTTT
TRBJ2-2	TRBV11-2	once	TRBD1	CASTRTGRELFF	TGTGCCAGCACCCGGACAGGGCGGGAGCTGTTTTTT
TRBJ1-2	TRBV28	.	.	CASSQNYGYTF	TGTGCCAGCAGTCAAAACTATGGCTACACCTTC
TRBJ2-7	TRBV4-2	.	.	CASSQELAGPHEQYF	TGTGCCAGCAGCCAAGAGTTGGCAGGTCCCCACGAGCAGTACTTC
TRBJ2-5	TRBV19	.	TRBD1	CASSMGQGRETQYF	TGTGCCAGTAGTATGGGACAGGGAAGGGAGACCCAGTACTTC
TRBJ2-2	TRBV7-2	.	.	CASSHVSGELFF	TGTGCCAGCAGCCATGTGTCCGGGGAGCTGTTTTTT
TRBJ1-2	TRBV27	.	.	CASSPGGYSGYTF	TGTGCCAGCAGTCCCGGGGGTTACAGTGGCTACACCTTC
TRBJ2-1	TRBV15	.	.	CATGQGGSKSYNEQFF	TGTGCCACCGGCCAGGGGGGGTCCAAGTCCTACAATGAGCAGTTCTTC
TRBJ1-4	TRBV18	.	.	CASSPNIEKLFF	TGTGCCAGCTCACCAAATATCGAAAAACTGTTTTTT
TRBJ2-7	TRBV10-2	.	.	CASSDLRGPYEQYF	TGCGCCAGCAGTGACCTTCGCGGGCCCTACGAGCAGTACTTC
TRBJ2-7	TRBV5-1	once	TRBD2	CASSWGLAADEQYF	TGCGCCAGCAGCTGGGGACTAGCGGCCGACGAGCAGTACTTC
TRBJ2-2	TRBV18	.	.	CASSPPSGLNTGELFF	TGTGCCAGCTCACCACCGTCGGGGTTGAACACCGGGGAGCTGTTTTTT
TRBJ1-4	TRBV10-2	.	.	CASSEGATNEKLFF	TGCGCCAGCAGTGAAGGTGCAACTAATGAAAAACTGTTTTTT
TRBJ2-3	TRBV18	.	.	CASSPPSSTDTQYF	TGTGCCAGCTCACCCCCCTCAAGTACAGATACGCAGTATTTT